A selection of T cell receptor beta chains follows, all from one sample in a study of T cells in Graves' hyperthyroidism and ophthalmopathy. TCRdb recomputed calls from the multiplex PCR reads with MiXCR, one row per CDR3 protein. This sample has around 290,000 distinct CDR3 sequences, with about a sixth found just once. The sequencing input was blood. The receptors come from a woman aged 55-75 years with Graves' ophthalmopathy. Each CDR3 is given with its conserved first and last residue. The D gene is left open where the match is weak. For some rows the clone size is stated as once, few or many, or as a class when expanded; others skip it.

>TRBJ1-2|11|few|TRBV30|-
TGTGCCTGGAGTCCTGCCGGGGTATCAGCCTTC
CAWSPAGVSAF
>TRBJ1-1|11|many|TRBV3-1|-
TGTGCCAGCAGCCAGCTCACTGAAGCTTTCTTT
CASSQLTEAFF
>TRBJ2-7|14|many|TRBV27|TRBD1
TGTGCCAGCAGTCCTCGACAGGGGGCGGCCGAGCAGTACTTC
CASSPRQGAAEQYF
>TRBJ2-5|15|few|TRBV4-3|-
TGCGCCAGCAGCCAAGAAACGGGAGAACCGGAGACCCAGTACTTC
CASSQETGEPETQYF
>TRBJ1-4|16|many|TRBV5-5|-
TGTGCCAGCAGCCCTGAACCCAGGAGAACTAATGAAAAACTGTTTTTT
CASSPEPRRTNEKLFF
>TRBJ2-5|14|-|TRBV20-1|TRBD2
TGCAGTGCTAAGGCGGGGGGGCCCCAGGGTACCCAGTACTTC
CSAKAGGPQGTQYF
>TRBJ2-1|13|-|TRBV7-9|-
TGTGCCAGCACGACTATTTTCTACAATGAGCAGTTCTTC
CASTTIFYNEQFF
>TRBJ1-5|15|many|TRBV12-3/TRBV12-4|-
TGTGCCAGCAGGCCCGCAGGGGCTAGCAATCAGCCCCAGCATTTT
CASRPAGASNQPQHF
>TRBJ1-2|13|few|TRBV5-4|-
TGTGCCAGCAGCTTACGCCACGACTATGGCTACACCTTC
CASSLRHDYGYTF
>TRBJ2-7|13|many|TRBV20-1|-
TGCAGTGCTAGTAGGTCGAGCACCTACGAGCAGTACTTC
CSASRSSTYEQYF
>TRBJ2-1|14|-|TRBV19|TRBD1
TGTGCCAGTAGGGACAGGGGGCGCGGCGATGAGCAGTTCTTC
CASRDRGRGDEQFF
>TRBJ2-7|13|many|TRBV28|TRBD1
TGTGCCAGCATCGGGACAGGGGCCTACGAGCAGTACTTC
CASIGTGAYEQYF
>TRBJ2-2|17|many|TRBV12-3/TRBV12-4|TRBD2
TGTGCCAGCAGTTCCAATCCTCTAGCGGGAGCGGGCGGGGAGCTGTTTTTT
CASSSNPLAGAGGELFF
>TRBJ1-3|16|few|TRBV9|-
TGTGCCAGCAGCGTAGGACCGGTGATCTCTGGAAACACCATATATTTT
CASSVGPVISGNTIYF
>TRBJ2-1|15|-|TRBV19|-
TGTGCCAGTAGTATCTGGGGGGACAACTACAATGAGCAGTTCTTC
CASSIWGDNYNEQFF
>TRBJ2-3|16|many|TRBV9|-
TGTGCCAGCAGCGTGACCTGGAAACCCTCAGGAGATACGCAGTATTTT
CASSVTWKPSGDTQYF
>TRBJ2-7|16|many|TRBV6-2/TRBV6-3|TRBD2
TGTGCCAGCAGTCCAGAGAGACTAGCGGGGGTCTACGAGCAGTACTTC
CASSPERLAGVYEQYF
>TRBJ2-1|13|many|TRBV2|-
TGTGCCAGCACTGAGAACTCCTACAATGAGCAGTTCTTC
CASTENSYNEQFF
>TRBJ2-2|16|few|TRBV19|-
TGTGCCAGTAGTATTTCTTTCGGGAGACGGACCGGGGAGCTGTTTTTT
CASSISFGRRTGELFF
>TRBJ2-2|16|many|TRBV7-3|TRBD1
TGTGCCAGCAGCTTAAGATACAGGGGGCTATCCGGGGAGCTGTTTTTT
CASSLRYRGLSGELFF
>TRBJ1-1|12|few|TRBV10-1|-
TGCGCCAGCAGTAACAGGGTGACTGAAGCTTTCTTT
CASSNRVTEAFF
>TRBJ2-1|13|many|TRBV7-2|TRBD2
TGTGCCAGCAGCCAATCGGGGACTAGAGAGCAGTTCTTC
CASSQSGTREQFF
>TRBJ2-3|13|-|TRBV20-1|-
TGCAGTGCACCGCCCGACGGCACAGATACGCAGTATTTT
CSAPPDGTDTQYF
>TRBJ2-7|17|-|TRBV4-1|-
TGCGCCAGCAGCCAAGCAATCGGTACGGTCGGCTCCTACGAGCAGTACTTC
CASSQAIGTVGSYEQYF
>TRBJ1-1|15|many|TRBV6-1|-
TGTGCCAGCACGATTGGGGCCGGGCATCCCCGGGCGGCTTTCTTT
CASTIGAGHPRAAFF
>TRBJ1-5|18|few|TRBV9|TRBD1
TGTGCCAGCAGCGCCCGGGACAGGACTCTTTATAGCAATCAGCCCCAGCATTTT
CASSARDRTLYSNQPQHF
>TRBJ1-6|15|many|TRBV6-1|TRBD1
TGTGCCAGCAGGGAAAGGGACAGGGGGCGTCCACCCCTCCACTTT
CASRERDRGRPPLHF
>TRBJ2-3|16|many|TRBV12-3/TRBV12-4|TRBD1
TGTGCCAGCAGTTCTGGACAGGGGGCATCCACAGATACGCAGTATTTT
CASSSGQGASTDTQYF
>TRBJ2-5|13|-|TRBV20-1|TRBD2
TGCAGTGCTAGAGTACTAGCGGTAGAGACCCAGTACTTC
CSARVLAVETQYF
>TRBJ1-5|13|-|TRBV2|-
TGTGCCAGCAGCTCCGGGGCGAATCAGCCCCAGCATTTT
CASSSGANQPQHF
>TRBJ2-2|16|many|TRBV28|-
TGTGCCAGCAGCAAAGTCGCAGGGGCGAACACCGGGGAGCTGTTTTTT
CASSKVAGANTGELFF
>TRBJ2-7|14|few|TRBV27|-
TGTGCCTCTCGGGGGCAGGGCTATTTGTACGAGCAGTACTTC
CASRGQGYLYEQYF
>TRBJ2-3|15|few|TRBV5-4|-
TGTGCCAGCAGCTTGGGGGGCGGGTGGACAGATACGCAGTATTTT
CASSLGGGWTDTQYF
>TRBJ2-7|12|-|TRBV20-1|-
TGCAGTTACATCGACAGCTCCTACGAGCAGTACTTC
CSYIDSSYEQYF
>TRBJ2-7|15|many|TRBV6-2/TRBV6-3|TRBD2
TGTGCCAGCAAAACCGGGACTAGCGGGAGATACGAGCAGTACTTC
CASKTGTSGRYEQYF
>TRBJ2-1|12|-|TRBV9|-
TGTGCCAGCGGGAGGAGTAGGAATGAGCAGTTCTTC
CASGRSRNEQFF
>TRBJ2-1|15|-|TRBV20-1|-
TGCAGTGCTAGCCAAGCGGTGCCGGGCTACAATGAGCAGTTCTTC
CSASQAVPGYNEQFF
>TRBJ2-1|16|many|TRBV6-2/TRBV6-3|TRBD2
TGTGCCAGCAGAAACTCCGGGACTAGCGGCTACAATGAGCAGTTCTTC
CASRNSGTSGYNEQFF
>TRBJ2-3|16|many|TRBV7-8|-
TGTGCCAGCAGCTTAATGTCGGGAATCTACACAGATACGCAGTATTTT
CASSLMSGIYTDTQYF
>TRBJ2-5|14|-|TRBV20-1|-
TGCAGTGCTAGTCTACACCGATACCAAGAGACCCAGTACTTC
CSASLHRYQETQYF
>TRBJ2-7|14|many|TRBV3-1|TRBD1
TGTGCCAGCAGCCAGTGGGACAGGGTGTACGAGCAGTACTTC
CASSQWDRVYEQYF
>TRBJ1-5|16|-|TRBV3-1|TRBD1
TGTGCCAGCAGCCAGGCCGGGACAGGGGGGGATCAGCCCCAGCATTTT
CASSQAGTGGDQPQHF
>TRBJ2-5|14|many|TRBV12-3/TRBV12-4|-
TGTGCCAGCAGTCTCCGACGCAGACAAGAGACCCAGTACTTC
CASSLRRRQETQYF
>TRBJ1-3|16|-|TRBV10-3|-
TGTGCCATCAGTGAGTCGTACCAGAACTCTGGAAACACCATATATTTT
CAISESYQNSGNTIYF
>TRBJ2-2|17|many|TRBV28|TRBD1
TGTGCCAGCAGTGGTTCCGGGACAGGGGCTGGAACCGGGGAGCTGTTTTTT
CASSGSGTGAGTGELFF
>TRBJ2-1|19|many|TRBV4-3|TRBD2
TGCGCCAGCAGCCAAGAAATCGGGACTAGCAGAAGGTCCTACAATGAGCAGTTCTTC
CASSQEIGTSRRSYNEQFF
>TRBJ2-5|15|few|TRBV5-1|TRBD1
TGCGCCAGCAGCTTGGGGACAGGGTCAGGAAAGACCCAGTACTTC
CASSLGTGSGKTQYF